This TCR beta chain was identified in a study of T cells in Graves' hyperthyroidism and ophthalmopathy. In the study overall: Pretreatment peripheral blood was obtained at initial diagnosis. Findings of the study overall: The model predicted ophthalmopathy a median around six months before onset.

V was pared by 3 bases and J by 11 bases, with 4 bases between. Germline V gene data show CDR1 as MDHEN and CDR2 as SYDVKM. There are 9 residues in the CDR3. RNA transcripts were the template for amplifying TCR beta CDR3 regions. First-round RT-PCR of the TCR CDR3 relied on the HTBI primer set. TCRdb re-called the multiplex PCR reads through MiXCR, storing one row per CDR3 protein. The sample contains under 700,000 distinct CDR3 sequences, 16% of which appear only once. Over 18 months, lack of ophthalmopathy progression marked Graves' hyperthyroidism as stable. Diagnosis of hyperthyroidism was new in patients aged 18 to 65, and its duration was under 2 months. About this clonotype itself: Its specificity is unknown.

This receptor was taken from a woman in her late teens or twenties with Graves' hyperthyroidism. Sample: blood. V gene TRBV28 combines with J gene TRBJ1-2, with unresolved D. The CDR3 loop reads CASSFGYTF. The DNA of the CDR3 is TGTGCCAGCAGTTTCGGTTACACCTTC.